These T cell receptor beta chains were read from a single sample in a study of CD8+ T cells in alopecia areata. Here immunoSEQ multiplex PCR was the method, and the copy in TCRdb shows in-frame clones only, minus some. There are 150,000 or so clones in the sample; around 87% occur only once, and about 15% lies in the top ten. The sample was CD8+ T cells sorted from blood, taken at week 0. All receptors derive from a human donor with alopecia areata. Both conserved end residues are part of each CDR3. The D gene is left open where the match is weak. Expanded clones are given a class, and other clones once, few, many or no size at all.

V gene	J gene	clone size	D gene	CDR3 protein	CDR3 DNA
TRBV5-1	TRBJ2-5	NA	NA	CASSLAVLDPRETQYF	TGCGCCAGCAGCTTGGCCGTGTTGGACCCTCGGGAGACCCAGTACTTC
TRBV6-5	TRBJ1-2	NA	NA	CASSYLLPERNYGYTF	TGTGCCAGCAGTTACTTACTTCCAGAACGAAACTATGGCTACACCTTC
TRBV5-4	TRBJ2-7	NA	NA	CAINIPTGAVSIEQYF	TGTGCCATCAACATTCCAACGGGGGCTGTGTCGATCGAGCAGTACTTC
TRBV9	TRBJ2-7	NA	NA	CASSAHASSDEQYF	TGTGCCAGCAGCGCCCACGCTAGTTCGGACGAGCAGTACTTC
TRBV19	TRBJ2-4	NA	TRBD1	CASSGDSNIQYF	TGTGCCAGTAGCGGGGACAGCAACATTCAGTACTTC
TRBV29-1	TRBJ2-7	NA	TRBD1	CSVSGTGSSYEQYF	TGCAGCGTTTCCGGGACAGGGAGCTCCTACGAGCAGTACTTC
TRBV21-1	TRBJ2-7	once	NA	CASSKRQFWNGEQYF	TGTGCCAGCAGCAAACGACAGTTTTGGAACGGCGAGCAGTACTTC
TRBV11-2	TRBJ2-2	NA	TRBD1	CASSSPGTGDTGELFF	TGTGCCAGCAGCTCACCCGGGACAGGGGACACCGGGGAGCTGTTTTTT
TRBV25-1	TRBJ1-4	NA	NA	CASRPHRQLDEKLFF	TGTGCCAGCAGGCCTCACCGACAGCTAGATGAAAAACTGTTTTTT
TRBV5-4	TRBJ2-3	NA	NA	CASSSPMGGIRDTQYF	TGTGCCAGCAGCTCCCCGATGGGCGGGATTAGAGATACGCAGTATTTT
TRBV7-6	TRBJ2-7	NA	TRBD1	CASSKGTGVGYEQYF	TGTGCCAGCAGCAAAGGGACAGGGGTAGGTTACGAGCAGTACTTC
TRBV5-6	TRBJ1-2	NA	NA	CASSLEEQGIGYGYTF	TGTGCCAGCAGCTTGGAGGAGCAGGGGATTGGCTATGGCTACACCTTC
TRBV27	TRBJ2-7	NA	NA	CASSLVVGSYEQYF	TGTGCCAGCAGTTTAGTAGTGGGGAGCTACGAGCAGTACTTC
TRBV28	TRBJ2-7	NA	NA	CASSSRSISPRVIVYEQYF	TGTGCCAGCAGTTCGCGTTCTATATCTCCGCGGGTAATTGTGTACGAGCAGTACTTC
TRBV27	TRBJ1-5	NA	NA	CASSFGANQPQHF	TGTGCCAGCAGTTTCGGGGCAAATCAGCCCCAGCATTTT
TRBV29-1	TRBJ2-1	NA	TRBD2	CSVEVPEGAGEYNEQFF	TGCAGCGTTGAAGTGCCAGAAGGCGCGGGAGAGTACAATGAGCAGTTCTTC
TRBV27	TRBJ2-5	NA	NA	CASSPSGETQYF	TGTGCCAGCAGCCCCTCCGGCGAGACCCAGTACTTC
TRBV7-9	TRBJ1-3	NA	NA	CASSSQGYWENTIYF	TGTGCCAGCAGCTCGCAGGGGTATTGGGAGAACACCATATATTTT
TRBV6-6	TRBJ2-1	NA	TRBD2	CASRNGLAGTNEQFF	TGTGCCAGCAGGAACGGACTAGCGGGGACCAATGAGCAGTTCTTC
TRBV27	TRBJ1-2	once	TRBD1	CASSSPGTGYGYTF	TGTGCCAGCAGTTCTCCCGGGACAGGCTATGGCTACACCTTC
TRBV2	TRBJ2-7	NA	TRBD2	CASSEEAGAVYEQYF	TGTGCCAGCAGTGAAGAAGCGGGGGCGGTCTACGAGCAGTACTTC
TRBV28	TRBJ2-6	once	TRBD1	CASHGTGVSGANVLTF	TGTGCCAGCCACGGGACAGGAGTCTCAGGGGCCAACGTCCTGACTTTC
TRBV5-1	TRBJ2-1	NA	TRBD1	CASSLGQGLYNEQFF	TGCGCCAGCAGCTTGGGACAGGGTCTCTACAATGAGCAGTTCTTC
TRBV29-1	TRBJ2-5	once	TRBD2	CSVESGDYQETQYF	TGCAGCGTTGAGAGCGGGGATTACCAAGAGACCCAGTACTTC
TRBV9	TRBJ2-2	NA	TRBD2	CASSPTSGGARTGELFF	TGTGCCAGCAGCCCCACTAGCGGGGGGGCGCGCACCGGGGAGCTGTTTTTT
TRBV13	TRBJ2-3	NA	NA	CASLTKTISPGLNTDTQYF	TGTGCCAGCCTGACTAAGACCATCTCTCCGGGACTGAACACAGATACGCAGTATTTT
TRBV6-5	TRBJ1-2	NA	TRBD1	CASRDRANYGYTF	TGTGCCAGCAGAGACAGGGCTAACTATGGCTACACCTTC
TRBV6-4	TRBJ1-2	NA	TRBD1	CASSDSGTGYGYTF	TGTGCCAGCAGTGACTCTGGGACAGGCTATGGCTACACCTTC
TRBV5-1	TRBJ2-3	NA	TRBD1	CASSFQGGADTQYF	TGCGCCAGCAGCTTCCAAGGGGGCGCAGATACGCAGTATTTT
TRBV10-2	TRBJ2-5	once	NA	CASSEVRGQETQYF	TGCGCCAGCAGTGAGGTCAGGGGCCAAGAGACCCAGTACTTC
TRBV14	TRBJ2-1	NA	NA	CASSQDRRYNEQFF	TGTGCCAGCAGCCAAGATAGGAGGTACAATGAGCAGTTCTTC
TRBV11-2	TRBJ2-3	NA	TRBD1	CASSRPDRHTDTQYF	TGTGCCAGCAGCCGCCCGGACAGGCACACAGATACGCAGTATTTT
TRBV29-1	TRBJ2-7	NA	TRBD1	CSVRQGELNEQYF	TGCAGCGTCCGACAGGGAGAATTGAACGAGCAGTACTTC
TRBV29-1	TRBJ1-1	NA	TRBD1	CSVESAGTGMNTEAFF	TGCAGCGTTGAAAGTGCCGGGACAGGCATGAACACTGAAGCTTTCTTT
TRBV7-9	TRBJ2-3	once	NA	CASSLGTRDTQYF	TGTGCCAGCAGCTTGGGTACTAGGGATACGCAGTATTTT
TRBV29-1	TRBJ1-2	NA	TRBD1	CSAGGSGQGSDGYTF	TGCAGCGCTGGGGGTTCGGGACAGGGAAGCGATGGCTACACCTTC
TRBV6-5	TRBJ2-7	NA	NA	CASSYSRQFSHEQYF	TGTGCCAGCAGTTACTCGAGACAGTTCTCCCACGAGCAGTACTTC
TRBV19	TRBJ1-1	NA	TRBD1	CASSSGQGNTEAFF	TGTGCCAGTAGCTCCGGACAGGGGAACACTGAAGCTTTCTTT
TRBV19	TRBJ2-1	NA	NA	CASSIPRYNEQFF	TGTGCCAGTTCCATCCCAAGATACAATGAGCAGTTCTTC
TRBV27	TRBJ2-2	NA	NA	CASGSPREAGELFF	TGTGCCAGCGGGAGCCCACGAGAGGCCGGGGAGCTGTTTTTT